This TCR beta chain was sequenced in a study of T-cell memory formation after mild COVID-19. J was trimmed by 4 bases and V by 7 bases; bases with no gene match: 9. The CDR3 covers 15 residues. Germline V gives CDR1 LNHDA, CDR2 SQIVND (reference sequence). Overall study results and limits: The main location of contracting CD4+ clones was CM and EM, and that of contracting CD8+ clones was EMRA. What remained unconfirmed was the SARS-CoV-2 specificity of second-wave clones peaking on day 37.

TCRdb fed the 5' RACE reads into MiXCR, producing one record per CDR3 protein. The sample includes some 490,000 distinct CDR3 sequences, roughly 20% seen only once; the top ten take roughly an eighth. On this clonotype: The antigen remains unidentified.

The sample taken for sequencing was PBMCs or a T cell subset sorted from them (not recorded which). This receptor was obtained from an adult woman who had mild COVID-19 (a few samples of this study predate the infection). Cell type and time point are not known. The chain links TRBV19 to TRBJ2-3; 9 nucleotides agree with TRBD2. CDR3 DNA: TGTGCCAGTATCTCGATAGCGGGAGTGGCAGATACGCAGTATTTT. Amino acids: CASISIAGVADTQYF.